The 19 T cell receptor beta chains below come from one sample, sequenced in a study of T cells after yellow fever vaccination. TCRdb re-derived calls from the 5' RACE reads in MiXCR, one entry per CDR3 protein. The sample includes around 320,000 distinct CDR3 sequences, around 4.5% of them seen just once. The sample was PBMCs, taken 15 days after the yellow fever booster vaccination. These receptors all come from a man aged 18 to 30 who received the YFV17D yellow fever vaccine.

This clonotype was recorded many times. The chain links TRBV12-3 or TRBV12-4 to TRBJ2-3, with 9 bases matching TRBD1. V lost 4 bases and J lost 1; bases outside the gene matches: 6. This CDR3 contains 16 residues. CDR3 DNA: TGTGCCAGCAGTTACCGGGACAGGGCCCGCACAGATACGCAGTATTTT. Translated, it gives CASSYRDRARTDTQYF.

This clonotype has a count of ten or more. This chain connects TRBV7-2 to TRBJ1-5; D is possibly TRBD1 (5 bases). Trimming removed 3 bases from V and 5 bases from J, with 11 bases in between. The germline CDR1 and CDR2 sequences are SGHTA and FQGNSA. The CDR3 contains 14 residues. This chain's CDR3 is CASSFRDGHQPQHF. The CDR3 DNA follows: TGTGCCAGCAGCTTTCGGGACGGTCATCAGCCCCAGCATTTT.

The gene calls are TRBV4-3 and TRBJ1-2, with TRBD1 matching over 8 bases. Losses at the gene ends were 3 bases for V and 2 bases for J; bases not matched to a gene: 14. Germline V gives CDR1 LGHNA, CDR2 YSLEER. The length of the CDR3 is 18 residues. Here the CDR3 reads CASSHIGQGRTTNYGYTF. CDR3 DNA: TGCGCCAGCAGCCATATCGGACAGGGAAGGACGACGAACTATGGCTACACCTTC.

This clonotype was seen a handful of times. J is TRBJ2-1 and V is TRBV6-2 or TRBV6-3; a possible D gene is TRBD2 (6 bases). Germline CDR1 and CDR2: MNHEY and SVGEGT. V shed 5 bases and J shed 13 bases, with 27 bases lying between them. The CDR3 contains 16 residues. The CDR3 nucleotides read TGTGCCAGCAGTCAGTCATCCGGGACTCATGATGGCCTCCAGTTCTTC. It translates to CASSQSSGTHDGLQFF.

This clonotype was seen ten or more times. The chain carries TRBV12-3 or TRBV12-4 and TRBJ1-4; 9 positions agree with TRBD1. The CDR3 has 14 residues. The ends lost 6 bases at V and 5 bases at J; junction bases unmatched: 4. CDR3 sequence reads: CASRGTGSNEKLFF. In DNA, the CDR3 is TGTGCCAGCAGGGGGACAGGGTCGAATGAAAAACTGTTTTTT.

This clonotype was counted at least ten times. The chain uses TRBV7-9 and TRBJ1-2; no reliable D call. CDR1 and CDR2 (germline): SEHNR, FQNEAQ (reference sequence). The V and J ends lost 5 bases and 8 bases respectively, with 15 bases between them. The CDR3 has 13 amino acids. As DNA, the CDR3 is TGTGCCAGCAGCACGGAGCCGCTACGAGGCTACACCTTC. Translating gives CASSTEPLRGYTF.

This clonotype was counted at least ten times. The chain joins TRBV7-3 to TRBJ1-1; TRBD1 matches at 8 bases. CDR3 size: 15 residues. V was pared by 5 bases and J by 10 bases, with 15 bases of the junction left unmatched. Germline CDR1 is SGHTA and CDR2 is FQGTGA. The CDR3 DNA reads TGTGCCAGCAGCCCGGCCGGACAGGGAAGGTCAGGAGCTTTCTTT. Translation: CASSPAGQGRSGAFF.

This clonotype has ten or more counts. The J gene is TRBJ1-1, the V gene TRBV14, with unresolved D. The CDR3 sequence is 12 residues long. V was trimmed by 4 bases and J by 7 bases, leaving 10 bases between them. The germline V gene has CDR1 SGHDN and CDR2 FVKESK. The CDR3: CASSPEGGEAFF. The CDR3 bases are TGTGCCAGCAGCCCAGAGGGAGGTGAAGCTTTCTTT. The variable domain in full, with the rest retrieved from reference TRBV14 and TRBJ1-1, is EAGVTQFPSHSVIEKGQTVTLRCDPISGHDNLYWYRRVMGKEIKFLLHFVKESKQDESGMPNNRFLAERTGGTYSTLKVQPAELEDSGVYFCASSPEGGEAFFGQGTRLTVV.

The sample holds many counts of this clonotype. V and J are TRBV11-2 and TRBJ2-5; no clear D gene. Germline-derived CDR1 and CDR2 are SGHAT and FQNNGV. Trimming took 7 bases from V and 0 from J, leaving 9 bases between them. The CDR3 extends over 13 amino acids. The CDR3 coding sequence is TGTGCCAGCAACGCGGCTAACCAAGAGACCCAGTACTTC. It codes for CASNAANQETQYF.

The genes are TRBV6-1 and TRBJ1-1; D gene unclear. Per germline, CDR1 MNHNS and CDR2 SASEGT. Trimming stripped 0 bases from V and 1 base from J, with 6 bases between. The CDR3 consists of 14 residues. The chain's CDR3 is CASSEARGNTEAFF. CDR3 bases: TGTGCCAGCAGTGAAGCGCGAGGGAACACTGAAGCTTTCTTT.

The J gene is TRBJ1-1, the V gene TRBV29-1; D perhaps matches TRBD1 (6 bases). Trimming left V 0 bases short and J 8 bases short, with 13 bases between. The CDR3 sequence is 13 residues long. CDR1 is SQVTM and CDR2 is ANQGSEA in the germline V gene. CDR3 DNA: TGCAGCGTTGAAGATCCCCGGACAGCCGAAGCTTTCTTT. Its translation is CSVEDPRTAEAFF.

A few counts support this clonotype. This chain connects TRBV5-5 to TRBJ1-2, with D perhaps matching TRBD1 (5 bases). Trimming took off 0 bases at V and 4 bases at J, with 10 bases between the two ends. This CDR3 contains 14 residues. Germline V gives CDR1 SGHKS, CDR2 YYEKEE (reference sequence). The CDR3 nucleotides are TGTGCCAGCAGCTTGGATCAGGGCCCCTATGGCTACACCTTC. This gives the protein CASSLDQGPYGYTF.

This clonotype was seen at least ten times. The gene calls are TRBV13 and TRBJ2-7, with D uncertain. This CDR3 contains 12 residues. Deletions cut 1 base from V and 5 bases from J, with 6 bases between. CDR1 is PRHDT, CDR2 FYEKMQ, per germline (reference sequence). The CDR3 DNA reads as TGTGCCAGCAGCTTAGTTGGGAACGAGCAGTACTTC. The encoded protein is CASSLVGNEQYF.

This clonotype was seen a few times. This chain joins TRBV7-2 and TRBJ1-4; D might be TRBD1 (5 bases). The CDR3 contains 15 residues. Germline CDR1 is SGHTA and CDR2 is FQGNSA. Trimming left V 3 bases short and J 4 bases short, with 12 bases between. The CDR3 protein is CASSFFGGNNEKLFF. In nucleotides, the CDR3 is TGTGCCAGCAGCTTCTTTGGGGGTAATAATGAAAAACTGTTTTTT.

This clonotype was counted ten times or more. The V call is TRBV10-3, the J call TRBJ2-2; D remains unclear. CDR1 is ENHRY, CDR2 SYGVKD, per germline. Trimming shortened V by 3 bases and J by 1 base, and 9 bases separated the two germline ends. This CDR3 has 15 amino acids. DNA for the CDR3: TGTGCCATCAGTGAAGGTATAGGGAACACCGGGGAGCTGTTTTTT. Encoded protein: CAISEGIGNTGELFF.

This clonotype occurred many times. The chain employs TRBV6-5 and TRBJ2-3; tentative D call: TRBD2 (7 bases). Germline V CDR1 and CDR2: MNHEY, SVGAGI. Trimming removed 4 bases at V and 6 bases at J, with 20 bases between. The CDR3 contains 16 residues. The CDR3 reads CASSFLFRGAPDTQYF. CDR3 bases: TGTGCCAGCAGTTTCCTGTTCCGGGGGGCCCCGGATACGCAGTATTTT.

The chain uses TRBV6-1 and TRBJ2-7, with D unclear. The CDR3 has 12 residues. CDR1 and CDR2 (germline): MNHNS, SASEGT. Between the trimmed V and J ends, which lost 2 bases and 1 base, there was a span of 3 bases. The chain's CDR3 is CASSEQSYEQYF. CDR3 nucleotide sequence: TGTGCCAGCAGTGAACAATCCTACGAGCAGTACTTC.

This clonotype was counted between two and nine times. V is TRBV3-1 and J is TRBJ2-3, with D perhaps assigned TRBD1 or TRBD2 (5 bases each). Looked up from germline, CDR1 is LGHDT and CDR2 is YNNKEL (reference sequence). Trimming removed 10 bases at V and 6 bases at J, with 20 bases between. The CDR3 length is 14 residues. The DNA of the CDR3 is TGTGCCACCGCAAGGGACCCTTCGTTCGATACGCAGTATTTT. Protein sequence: CATARDPSFDTQYF.

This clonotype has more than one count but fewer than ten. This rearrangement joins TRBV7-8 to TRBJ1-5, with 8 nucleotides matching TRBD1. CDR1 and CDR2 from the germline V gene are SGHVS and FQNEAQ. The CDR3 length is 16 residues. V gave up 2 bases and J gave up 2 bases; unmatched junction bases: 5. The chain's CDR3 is CASSLTGQDRNQPQHF. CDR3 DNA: TGTGCCAGCAGCTTAACGGGACAGGACCGCAATCAGCCCCAGCATTTT.